This section outlines one T cell receptor beta chain sequence together with its context. Its antigen is still unknown. The CDR3 is made up of 16 amino acids. The junction had 6 bases not matched to a gene; V was cut back by 2 bases and J by 4 bases. The germline V gene has CDR1 SEHNR and CDR2 FQNEAQ (reference sequence). These data originate in a study of T cells in narcolepsy. In the study overall: Patients with NT1 or NT2 and healthy control donors were enrolled.

Assay used: immunoSEQ multiplex PCR; TCRdb lists only in-frame clones, some missing. The data contain approximately 30,000 clones, around 82% of them singletons. Study findings and constraints: Comparing one patient's CSF and blood CD4+ clonotypes highlighted HCRT- and TRIB2-specific autoreactive clonotypes. Healthy controls reportedly lacked the autoreactive clonotypes serially found in patients' blood.

This rearrangement joins TRBV7-9 to TRBJ2-3, with 10 bases matching TRBD2. The sample taken for sequencing was CD45RA- memory CD4+ T cells from PBMCs. This sequence originates from a human donor with narcolepsy. CDR3: CASSLWSGGASDTQYF. DNA of the CDR3: TGTGCCAGCAGCTTATGGAGCGGGGGGGCATCAGATACGCAGTATTTT.